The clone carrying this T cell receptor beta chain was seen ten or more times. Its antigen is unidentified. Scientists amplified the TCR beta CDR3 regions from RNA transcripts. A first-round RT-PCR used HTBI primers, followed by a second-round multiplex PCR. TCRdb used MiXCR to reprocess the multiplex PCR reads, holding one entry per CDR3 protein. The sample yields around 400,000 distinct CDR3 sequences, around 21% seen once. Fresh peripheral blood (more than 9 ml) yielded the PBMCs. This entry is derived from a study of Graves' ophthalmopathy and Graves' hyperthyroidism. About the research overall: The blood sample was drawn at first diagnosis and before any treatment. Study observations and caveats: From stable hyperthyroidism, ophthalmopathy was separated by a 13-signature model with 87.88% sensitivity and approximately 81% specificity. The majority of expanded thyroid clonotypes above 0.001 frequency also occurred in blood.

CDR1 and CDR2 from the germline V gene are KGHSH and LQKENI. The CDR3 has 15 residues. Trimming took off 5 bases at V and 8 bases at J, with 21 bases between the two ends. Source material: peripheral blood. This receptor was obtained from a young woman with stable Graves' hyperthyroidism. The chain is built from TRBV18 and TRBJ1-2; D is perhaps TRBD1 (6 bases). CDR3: CASSSISRRGWGYTF. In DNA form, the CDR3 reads TGTGCCAGCTCATCAATCTCTCGCAGGGGATGGGGCTACACCTTC.